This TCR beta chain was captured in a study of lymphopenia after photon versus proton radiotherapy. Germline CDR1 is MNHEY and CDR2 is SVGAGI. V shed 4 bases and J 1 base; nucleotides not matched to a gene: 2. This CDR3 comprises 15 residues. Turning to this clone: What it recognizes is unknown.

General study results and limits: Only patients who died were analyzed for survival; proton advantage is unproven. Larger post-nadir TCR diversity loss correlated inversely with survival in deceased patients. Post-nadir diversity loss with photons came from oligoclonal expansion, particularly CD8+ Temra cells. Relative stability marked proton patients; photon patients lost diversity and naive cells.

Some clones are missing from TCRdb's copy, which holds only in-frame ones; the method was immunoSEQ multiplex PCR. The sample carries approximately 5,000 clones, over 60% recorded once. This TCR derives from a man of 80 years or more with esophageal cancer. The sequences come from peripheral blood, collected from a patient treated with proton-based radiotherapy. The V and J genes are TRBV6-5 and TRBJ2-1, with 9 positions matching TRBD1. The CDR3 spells CASSSGQGSYNEQFF. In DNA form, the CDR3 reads TGTGCCAGCAGTTCTGGACAGGGGTCCTACAATGAGCAGTTCTTC.